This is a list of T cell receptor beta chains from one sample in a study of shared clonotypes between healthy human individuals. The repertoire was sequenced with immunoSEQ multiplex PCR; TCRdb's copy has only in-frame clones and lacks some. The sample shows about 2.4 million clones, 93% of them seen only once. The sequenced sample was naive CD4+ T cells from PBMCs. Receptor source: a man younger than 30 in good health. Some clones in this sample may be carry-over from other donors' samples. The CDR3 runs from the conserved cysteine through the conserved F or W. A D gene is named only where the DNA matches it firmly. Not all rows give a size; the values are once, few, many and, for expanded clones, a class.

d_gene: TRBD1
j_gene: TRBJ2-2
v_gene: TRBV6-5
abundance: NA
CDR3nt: TGTGCCAGCAGTTACAATCGACAGGGGGCGAGCGGGGAGCTGTTTTTT
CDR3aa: CASSYNRQGASGELFF

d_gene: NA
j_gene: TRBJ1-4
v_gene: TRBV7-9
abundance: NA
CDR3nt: TGTGCCAGCAGGCATGACAGAACAACTAATGAAAAACTGTTTTTT
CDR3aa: CASRHDRTTNEKLFF

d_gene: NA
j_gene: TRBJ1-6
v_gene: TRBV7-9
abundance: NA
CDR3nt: TGTGCCAGCAGCTTAGCTCCGGTCTCCTATAATTCACCCCTCCACTTT
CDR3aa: CASSLAPVSYNSPLHF

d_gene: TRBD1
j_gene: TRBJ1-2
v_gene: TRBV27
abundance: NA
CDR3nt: TGTGCCAGCGCACGACAGGGGGCGAGCTATGGCTACACCTTC
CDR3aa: CASARQGASYGYTF

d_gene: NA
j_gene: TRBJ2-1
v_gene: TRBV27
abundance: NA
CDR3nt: TGTGCCAGCAGAGTCTTTGGGGCTACGGACAATGAGCAGTTCTTC
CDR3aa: CASRVFGATDNEQFF

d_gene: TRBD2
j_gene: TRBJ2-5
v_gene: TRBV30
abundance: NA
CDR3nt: TGTGCCTGGAGTCCCGGCCTCTTTTCCGACCTAGCGGGACACTGGCAGGCGCAAGAGACCCAGTACTTC
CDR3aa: CAWSPGLFSDLAGHWQAQETQYF

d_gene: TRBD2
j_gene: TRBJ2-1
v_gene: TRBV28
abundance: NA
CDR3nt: TGTGCCAGCAGTTTCCTAGCGGGATCTTCCCACAATGAGCAGTTCTTC
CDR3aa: CASSFLAGSSHNEQFF

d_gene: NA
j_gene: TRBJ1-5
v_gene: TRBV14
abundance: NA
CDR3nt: TGTGCCAGCAGCCCTGGGGGAGGTTCCCAGCCCCAGCATTTT
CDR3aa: CASSPGGGSQPQHF

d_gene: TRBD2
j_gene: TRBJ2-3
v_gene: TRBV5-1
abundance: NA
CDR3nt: TGCGCCAGCAGCTTGGCTTTTATCGCGGGAGCAACAGATACGCAGTATTTT
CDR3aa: CASSLAFIAGATDTQYF

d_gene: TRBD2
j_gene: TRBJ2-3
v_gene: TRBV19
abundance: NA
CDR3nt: TGTGCCACCGGGTGGGGCGGGAGAGCAGATACGCAGTATTTT
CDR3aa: CATGWGGRADTQYF

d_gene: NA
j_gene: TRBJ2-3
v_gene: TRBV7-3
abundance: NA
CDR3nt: TGTGCCAGCAGCCCGGGACTCCCTCCTGGCACAGATACGCAGTATTTT
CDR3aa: CASSPGLPPGTDTQYF

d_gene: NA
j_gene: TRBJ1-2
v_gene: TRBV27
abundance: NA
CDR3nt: TGTGCCAGCAGCCCTGGGCAGCCCTATGGCTACACCTTC
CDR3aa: CASSPGQPYGYTF

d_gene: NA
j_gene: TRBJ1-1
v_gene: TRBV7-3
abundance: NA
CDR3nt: TGTGCCAGCAGCTCGCGTCAGGCCAACACTGAAGCTTTCTTT
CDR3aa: CASSSRQANTEAFF

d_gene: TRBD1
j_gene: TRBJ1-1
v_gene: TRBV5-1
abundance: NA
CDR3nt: TGCGCCAGCAGCGTGAGACCGGGACAGGTTGGGGACACTGAAGCTTTCTTT
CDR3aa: CASSVRPGQVGDTEAFF

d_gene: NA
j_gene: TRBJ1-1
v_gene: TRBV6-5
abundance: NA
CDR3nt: TGTGCCAGCAGTTACTCGGCCACTCAGGGTGAAGCTTTCTTT
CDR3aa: CASSYSATQGEAFF

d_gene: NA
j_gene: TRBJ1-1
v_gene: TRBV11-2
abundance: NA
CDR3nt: TGTGCCAGCACAGGGATGAACACTGAAGCTTTCTTT
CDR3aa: CASTGMNTEAFF

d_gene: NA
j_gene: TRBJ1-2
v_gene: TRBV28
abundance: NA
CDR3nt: TGTGCCAGCAGTTCTTACAGGGTACATGGCTACACCTTC
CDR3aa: CASSSYRVHGYTF

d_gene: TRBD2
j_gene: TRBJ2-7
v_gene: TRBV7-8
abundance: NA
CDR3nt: TGTGCCAGCAGGGGGAAACCGGGACTAGCCCCCTACGAGCAGTACTTC
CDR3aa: CASRGKPGLAPYEQYF

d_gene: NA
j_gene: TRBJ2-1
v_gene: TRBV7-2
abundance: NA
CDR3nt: TGTGCCAGCAGCCGCCCCCGCGGCAGCTCCTACAATGAGCAGTTCTTC
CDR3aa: CASSRPRGSSYNEQFF

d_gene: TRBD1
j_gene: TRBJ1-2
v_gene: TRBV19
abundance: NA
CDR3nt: TGTGCCAGTAGCACCGGACAGGGCTTGAGAGCAGGCGGCTACACCTTC
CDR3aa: CASSTGQGLRAGGYTF

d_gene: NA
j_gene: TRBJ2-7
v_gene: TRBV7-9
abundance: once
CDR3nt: TGTGCCAGCAGCTTAAGGGGGCGGGACATCGCCTACGAGCAGTACTTC
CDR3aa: CASSLRGRDIAYEQYF

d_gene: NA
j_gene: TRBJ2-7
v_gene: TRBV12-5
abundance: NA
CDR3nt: TGTGCTAGTGGTTTTTCGGGGAGCTACGAGCAGTACTTC
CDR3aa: CASGFSGSYEQYF

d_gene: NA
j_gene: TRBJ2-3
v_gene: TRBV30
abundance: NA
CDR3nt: TGTGCCTGGATCGCCTGGGCCACAGATACGCAGTATTTT
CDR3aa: CAWIAWATDTQYF

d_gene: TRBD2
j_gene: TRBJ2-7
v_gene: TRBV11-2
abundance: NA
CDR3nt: TGTGCCAGCAGCTCCCCGAAAAGCGGGAGTCTGTACGAGCAGTACTTC
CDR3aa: CASSSPKSGSLYEQYF

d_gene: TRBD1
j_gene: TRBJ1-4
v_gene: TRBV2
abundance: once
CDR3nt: TGTGCCAGCAGTTCGCAGGGGGCTGCTAATGAAAAACTGTTTTTT
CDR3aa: CASSSQGAANEKLFF

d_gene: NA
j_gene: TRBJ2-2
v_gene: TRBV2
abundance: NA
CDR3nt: TGTGCCAGCGGTGGATCCGCTTCGAACACCGGGGAGCTGTTTTTT
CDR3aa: CASGGSASNTGELFF

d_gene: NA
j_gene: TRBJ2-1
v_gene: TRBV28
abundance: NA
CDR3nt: TGTGCCAGCCTTGGAGGATCCCGACGGAATGAGCAGTTCTTC
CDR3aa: CASLGGSRRNEQFF

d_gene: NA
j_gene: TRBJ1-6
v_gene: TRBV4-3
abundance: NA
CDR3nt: TGCGCCAGCAGCCAAGATAGAGGGTTTCAGTCCCTCCACTTT
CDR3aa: CASSQDRGFQSLHF

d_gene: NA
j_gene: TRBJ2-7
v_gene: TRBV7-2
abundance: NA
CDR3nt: TGTGCCAGCAGCTTAAGAGGTAACAGAGTCCCGGGGACCTACGAGCAGTACTTC
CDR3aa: CASSLRGNRVPGTYEQYF

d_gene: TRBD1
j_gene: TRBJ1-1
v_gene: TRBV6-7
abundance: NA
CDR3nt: TGTGCCAGCAGTACCGGGACAGGGGCGGGGAACACTGAAGCTTTCTTT
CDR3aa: CASSTGTGAGNTEAFF

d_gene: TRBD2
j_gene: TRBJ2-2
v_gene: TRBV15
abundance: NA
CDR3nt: TGTGCCACCAGCAGTGAACTAGCGGGAGCCGGGGAGCTGTTTTTT
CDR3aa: CATSSELAGAGELFF